The next 17 T cell receptor beta chains were all read from a single sample in a study of cytomegalovirus exposure and HLA in healthy donors. Sequencing used immunoSEQ multiplex PCR; TCRdb keeps in-frame clones, though not all of them. Of 90,000 to 110,000 clones listed, roughly 90% are singletons. Sequencing used PBMCs. Receptors were obtained from a young woman in good health and CMV-seronegative.

This chain uses TRBV4-2 with TRBJ1-6; D is ambiguous. This CDR3 spans 13 amino acids. V lost 4 bases and J 6 bases, leaving 7 bases between the germline ends. Germline V gives CDR1 LGHNA, CDR2 YNFKEQ. CDR3 residues: CASSLGVNSPLHF. The CDR3, as DNA: TGTGCCAGCAGCCTGGGCGTTAATTCACCCCTCCACTTT.

V and J are TRBV6-1 and TRBJ2-1; TRBD1 might be the D (6 bases). Germline CDR1 and CDR2: MNHNS and SASEGT. The CDR3 length is 15 residues. V was pared by 11 bases and J by 0 bases, with 17 bases between. The DNA for the CDR3 is TGTGCCGGAGCAGGGGCCTGGGGCTCCTACAATGAGCAGTTCTTC. Amino acids: CAGAGAWGSYNEQFF.

This chain uses TRBV9 with TRBJ2-7; 11 bases are a match to TRBD1. The J segment lost 2 bases and the V segment lost 3 bases, leaving 7 bases of the junction unmatched. This CDR3 is built from 16 residues. The germline gives CDR1 SGDLS, CDR2 YYNGEE. CDR3 amino acids: CASSALPDRGPYEQYF. The CDR3 region has the DNA TGTGCCAGCAGCGCTCTCCCGGACAGGGGGCCCTACGAGCAGTACTTC.

The rearrangement links TRBV30 to TRBJ1-1; perhaps TRBD1 as D (5 bases). CDR1 GTSNPN and CDR2 SVGIG come from the germline V gene (reference sequence). This CDR3 comprises 15 residues. V lost 0 bases and J 7 bases, leaving 18 bases between the germline ends. CDR3 sequence (DNA): TGTGCCTGGAGTGTCGGAGGGGCCAGCTGGGGTGAAGCTTTCTTT. Translating gives CAWSVGGASWGEAFF. The full variable domain, with the rest looked up from reference TRBV30 and TRBJ1-1, is SQTIHQWPATLVQPVGSPLSLECTVEGTSNPNLYWYRQAAGRGLQLLFYSVGIGQISSEVPQNLSASRPQDRQFILSSKKLLLSDSGFYLCAWSVGGASWGEAFFGQGTRLTVV.

CDR3 amino acids: CASSLVAQGAEQYF. CDR3 in DNA: TGTGCCAGCAGCTTAGTGGCTCAGGGTGCCGAGCAGTACTTC. This chain joins TRBV7-2 and TRBJ2-7, with D possibly TRBD1 on 5 matching bases. This CDR3 is built from 14 residues. Germline loops: CDR1 SGHTA, CDR2 FQGNSA. Between the trimmed V and J ends, which lost 1 base and 6 bases, there was a span of 13 bases.

The chain links TRBV7-2 to TRBJ1-1; no definite D call. Trimming took off 5 bases at V and 2 bases at J, with 6 bases between the two ends. CDR1 and CDR2 from the germline V gene are SGHTA and FQGNSA. CDR3 size: 12 residues. The CDR3 region is CASSPYNTEAFF. The CDR3, as DNA: TGTGCCAGCAGCCCCTACAACACTGAAGCTTTCTTT.

The chain recombines TRBV28 with TRBJ1-1; 7 bases align to TRBD1. Germline CDR1 is MDHEN and CDR2 is SYDVKM. The CDR3 is 15 amino acids. V lost 3 bases, J lost 7 bases, and 11 bases stayed unmatched. DNA for the CDR3: TGTGCCAGCAGTTTCGAGGGGGCGCAGGAAGGTGAAGCTTTCTTT. Protein product: CASSFEGAQEGEAFF.

J is TRBJ2-5 and V is TRBV28; the D gene is possibly TRBD1 (6 bases). The germline V gene has CDR1 MDHEN and CDR2 SYDVKM. The ends were cut back, 5 bases at V and 0 bases at J, with 13 bases in the middle. CDR3 length equals 15 residues. The CDR3: CASSNRHRDQETQYF. For the CDR3, the DNA is TGTGCCAGCAGTAACCGACACAGGGACCAAGAGACCCAGTACTTC.

The rearrangement uses TRBV6-5 and TRBJ2-5; 7 bases agree with TRBD1. The V and J ends lost 4 bases and 4 bases, in that order; junction bases with no gene match: 6. CDR1 and CDR2 from the germline V gene are MNHEY and SVGAGI. This CDR3 is built from 14 residues. The CDR3 coding sequence is TGTGCCAGCAGTTTTTCAGGGGGTTTAGAGACCCAGTACTTC. Its protein product is CASSFSGGLETQYF.

There are a few counts of this clone. This rearrangement joins TRBV7-9 to TRBJ2-1; 8 bases fit TRBD2. Germline V gene lookup returns CDR1 SEHNR and CDR2 FQNEAQ (reference sequence). The CDR3 extends over 12 amino acids. V lost 1 base, J lost 13 bases, and 3 bases stayed unmatched. This CDR3 is CASSLGTSRQFF. The CDR3 region has the DNA TGTGCCAGCAGCTTAGGGACTAGCAGACAGTTCTTC.

A few counts support this clone. The CDR3 is CASSTFEGVYGYTF. DNA for the CDR3: TGTGCCAGCAGCACCTTCGAGGGCGTCTATGGCTACACCTTC. The J gene is TRBJ1-2, the V gene TRBV2; no firm D call. The V end was cut by 6 bases, the J end by 4 bases, with 15 bases between. The germline V gene encodes CDR1 SNHLY and CDR2 FYNNEI. This CDR3 is 14 amino acids long.

The genes are TRBV6-5 and TRBJ2-2; no clear D gene. The V gene lost 0 bases and the J gene lost 1 base, with 6 bases spanning the gap. Germline V CDR1 and CDR2: MNHEY, SVGAGI. The CDR3 covers 15 residues. The CDR3 loop reads CASSYSLLNTGELFF. The CDR3 DNA is TGTGCCAGCAGTTACTCTTTACTGAACACCGGGGAGCTGTTTTTT.

The chain employs TRBV4-3 and TRBJ2-7; 8 bases agree with TRBD2. V was pared by 4 bases and J by 0 bases, with 5 bases of the junction left unmatched. This CDR3 has 15 amino acids. Germline loops: CDR1 LGHNA, CDR2 YSLEER. CDR3: CASSPGLDSSYEQYF. In DNA form, the CDR3 reads TGCGCCAGCAGCCCGGGACTAGACTCCTCCTACGAGCAGTACTTC.

This clone was recorded only once. The J gene is TRBJ2-1, the V gene TRBV6-1; 8 bases fit TRBD2. V was clipped by 3 bases and J by 7 bases; unmatched bases: 5. The CDR3 consists of 14 residues. Germline V gene data show CDR1 as MNHNS and CDR2 as SASEGT. Here the CDR3 reads CASSEGLEMNEQFF. The CDR3 bases are TGTGCCAGCAGTGAGGGACTAGAGATGAATGAGCAGTTCTTC.

The rearrangement links TRBV10-1 to TRBJ1-4; TRBD1 agrees at 7 bases. Germline lookup yields CDR1 WNHNN and CDR2 SYGVQD (reference sequence). This CDR3 has 14 residues. Unmatched junction bases numbered 9, after V lost 8 bases and J lost 6 bases. The CDR3 region has the DNA TGCGCCAGCTTTACCGGGACAGACCATGAAAAACTGTTTTTT. It codes for CASFTGTDHEKLFF.

The CDR3 bases are TGTGCCAGCAGGAAACAGGGGTCAGGGCAGCCCCAGCATTTT. Its protein is CASRKQGSGQPQHF. The chain carries TRBV28 and TRBJ1-5; TRBD1 agrees at 7 bases. V lost 6 bases and J lost 7; bases outside the gene matches: 9. The CDR3 has 14 amino acids. Per the germline V gene, CDR1 is MDHEN and CDR2 is SYDVKM.

The V call is TRBV5-1, the J call TRBJ2-7; D ambiguous. This CDR3 is 10 amino acids long. CDR1 is SGHRS and CDR2 is YFSETQ in the germline V gene. Trimming took 8 bases from V and 7 from J, leaving 10 bases between them. The CDR3 is CARPPKEQYF. The CDR3 DNA sequence: TGCGCCAGGCCCCCTAAAGAGCAGTACTTC.